These 15 T cell receptor beta chains share one sample of origin, sequenced in a study of a mutant IDH1 vaccine in newly diagnosed glioma. No antigens are known for them. This sample's time point: week 11, during vaccination. Every vaccination contained 300 ug of the mutant IDH1 20-mer peptide and was paired with topical imiquimod. Produced via immunoSEQ multiplex PCR; TCRdb's table is partial and in-frame only. The repertoire holds 45,000 to 60,000 clones, with around nine tenths as singletons. Sequenced here: PBMCs, sampled from a glioma patient whose treatment included an IDH1 peptide vaccine. These receptors all stem from a man in his forties or fifties with glioma.

The J gene is TRBJ2-5, the V gene TRBV4-3, with TRBD2 matching 10 bases. Losses at the gene ends were 4 bases for V and 4 bases for J; bases not matched to a gene: 9. The germline V gene encodes CDR1 LGHNA and CDR2 YSLEER. This CDR3 is built from 16 residues. This chain's CDR3 is CASSPGAAGGLETQYF. The CDR3 coding sequence is TGCGCCAGCAGCCCTGGGGCAGCGGGGGGGCTAGAGACCCAGTACTTC.

This rearrangement joins TRBV19 to TRBJ2-4; either TRBD1 or TRBD2 may fit D (6 bases each). The germline gives CDR1 LNHDA, CDR2 SQIVND (reference sequence). Deletions cut 5 bases from V and 5 bases from J, with 13 bases between. CDR3 length: 14 amino acids. CDR3 in amino acids: CASSSRGRENIQYF. The CDR3 nucleotides are TGTGCCAGTAGTTCCCGGGGGCGGGAAAACATTCAGTACTTC.

The sample holds a few counts of this clone. V usage is TRBV2 and J usage is TRBJ1-3; D remains unclear. Germline CDR1 SNHLY, CDR2 FYNNEI. V lost 7 bases and J 4 bases, leaving 14 bases between the germline ends. The CDR3 is 14 amino acids. The CDR3 loop reads CASNLLGPGNTIYF. The CDR3 DNA follows: TGTGCCAGCAATCTCCTAGGGCCCGGAAACACCATATATTTT.

The chain recombines TRBV7-2 with TRBJ2-5; D remains unclear. CDR1 is SGHTA, CDR2 FQGNSA, per germline. The CDR3 length is 14 residues. V gave up 5 bases and J gave up 2 bases, with 12 bases separating them. CDR3 sequence: CASSRPLSQETQYF. CDR3 coding DNA: TGTGCCAGCAGCCGACCGCTTAGTCAAGAGACCCAGTACTTC.

The chain has TRBV6-1 and TRBJ2-7; D might be TRBD2 (7 bases). Germline CDR1 is MNHNS and CDR2 is SASEGT. The CDR3 spans 13 residues. Trimming took 4 bases from V and 3 from J, leaving 10 bases between them. The CDR3 protein is CASSVGGGYEQYF. The CDR3 nucleotides are TGTGCCAGCAGTGTAGGGGGGGGCTACGAGCAGTACTTC.

The V call is TRBV5-4, the J call TRBJ2-5; tentatively, D is TRBD1 or TRBD2 (5 bases each). CDR1 is SGHNT, CDR2 YYREEE, per germline (reference sequence). CDR3 size: 14 residues. Between the trimmed V and J ends, which lost 2 bases and 2 bases, there was a span of 10 bases. CDR3 coding DNA: TGTGCCAGCAGCTTAGGGACGAAACAAGAGACCCAGTACTTC. Its protein is CASSLGTKQETQYF.

CDR3 bases: TGTGCCAGCTCACAGACCGGGACAGGACGTGAAAAACTGTTTTTT. This encodes CASSQTGTGREKLFF. The chain employs TRBV18 and TRBJ1-4; 8 nucleotides agree with TRBD1. Trimming at V came to 4 bases and at J to 7 bases, leaving 8 bases not matched to a gene. Germline V gives CDR1 KGHSH, CDR2 LQKENI. The CDR3 sequence is 15 residues long. Full variable domain (remainder filled in from reference TRBV18 and TRBJ1-4): NAGVMQNPRHLVRRRGQEARLRCSPMKGHSHVYWYRQLPEEGLKFMVYLQKENIIDESGMPKERFSAEFPKEGPSILRIQQVVRGDSAAYFCASSQTGTGREKLFFGSGTQLSVL.

The chain recombines TRBV6-5 with TRBJ2-3, with 7 bases identical to TRBD2. The J segment lost 7 bases and the V segment lost 7 bases, leaving 8 bases of the junction unmatched. The CDR3 has 13 amino acids. Germline CDR1 reads MNHEY; CDR2 reads SVGAGI. The CDR3 sequence is CASTAAGSHTQYF. The CDR3 DNA reads TGTGCCAGCACGGCAGCGGGGAGCCATACGCAGTATTTT.

The chain couples TRBV11-3 to TRBJ2-7; 8 bases agree with TRBD1. The CDR3 sequence is 13 residues long. Germline CDR1 and CDR2: SGHNT and YENEEA. V shed 5 bases and J 2 bases; nucleotides not matched to a gene: 2. CDR3 residues: CASSRTGTYEQYF. The CDR3 region has the DNA TGTGCCAGCAGCCGGACAGGGACCTACGAGCAGTACTTC.

This clone was seen just once. This sequence joins TRBV5-5 and TRBJ2-2, with 7 positions matching TRBD2. Germline V gives CDR1 SGHKS, CDR2 YYEKEE (reference sequence). The junction had 9 bases not matched to a gene; V was cut back by 2 bases and J by 5 bases. This CDR3 has 16 amino acids. The CDR3 bases are TGTGCCAGCAGCTTAGGCCCTAGCGGAGGAACCGGGGAGCTGTTTTTT. This translates into CASSLGPSGGTGELFF.

The rearrangement uses TRBV10-3 and TRBJ1-2; D not certain. V lost 3 bases and J lost 4, with 15 bases in between. Germline V lookup: CDR1 ENHRY, CDR2 SYGVKD. CDR3 size: 15 residues. Here the CDR3 reads CAISEDLGSSYGYTF. Here the CDR3 DNA reads TGTGCCATCAGTGAAGACCTCGGCTCTAGCTATGGCTACACCTTC.

This chain uses TRBV9 with TRBJ1-2; the D is unclear. V lost 7 bases and J 4 bases, leaving 8 bases between the germline ends. Germline V CDR1 and CDR2: SGDLS, YYNGEE. CDR3 size: 11 residues. This CDR3 reads CASGSPYGYTF. The CDR3 bases are TGTGCCAGCGGCAGCCCCTATGGCTACACCTTC.

The gene calls are TRBV15 and TRBJ1-4, with D possibly matching TRBD1 (5 bases). The germline CDR1 and CDR2 sequences are LNHNV and YYDKDF (reference sequence). The CDR3 runs to 14 residues. The V end was cut by 5 bases, the J end by 6 bases, with 13 bases between. The CDR3: CATSDHGTYEKLFF. The CDR3 DNA is TGTGCCACCAGCGACCACGGGACCTATGAAAAACTGTTTTTT.

V is TRBV19 and J is TRBJ2-1; possibly TRBD1 for D (5 bases). CDR1 and CDR2 (germline): LNHDA, SQIVND (reference sequence). The CDR3 has 13 residues. V was pared by 4 bases and J by 9 bases, with 13 bases between. The DNA for the CDR3 is TGTGCCAGTAGTACTGGGTTAAGGGGTGAGCAGTTCTTC. This encodes CASSTGLRGEQFF.

This chain links TRBV6-1 with TRBJ1-5, with TRBD1 matching 11 bases. Germline lookup yields CDR1 MNHNS and CDR2 SASEGT. J was trimmed by 3 bases and V by 3 bases; bases with no gene match: 4. The CDR3 totals 16 residues. The CDR3 DNA sequence: TGTGCCAGCAGTGAGGGGACAGGGGGAACCAATCAGCCCCAGCATTTT. Residues: CASSEGTGGTNQPQHF.